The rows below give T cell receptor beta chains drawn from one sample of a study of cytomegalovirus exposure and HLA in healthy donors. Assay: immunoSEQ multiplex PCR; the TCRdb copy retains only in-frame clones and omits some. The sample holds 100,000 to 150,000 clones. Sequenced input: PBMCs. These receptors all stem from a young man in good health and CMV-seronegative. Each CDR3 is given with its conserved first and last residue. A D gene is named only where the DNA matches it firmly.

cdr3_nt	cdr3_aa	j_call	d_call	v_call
TGCGCCAGCAGCCAAGATCAACCGGGACTAGCGGGAGGCACATACAATGAGCAGTTCTTC	CASSQDQPGLAGGTYNEQFF	TRBJ2-1	TRBD2	TRBV4-3
TGTGCCTGGAGTGCGGGACAGGGGGCTGTGGGGCAGTACTTC	CAWSAGQGAVGQYF	TRBJ2-5	TRBD1	TRBV30
TGTGCCAGTAGGGCAGGGGGCCTGTCTGGAAACACCATATATTTT	CASRAGGLSGNTIYF	TRBJ1-3	TRBD1	TRBV19
TGTGCCAGCAGACCATTTGTTGCGGACGGGGAGCTGTTTTTT	CASRPFVADGELFF	TRBJ2-2	NA	TRBV7-8
TGTGCCAGACCCCACGAGGGCGTCCTGACTTTC	CARPHEGVLTF	TRBJ2-6	NA	TRBV21-1
TGTGCCAGCAGCGTGCAGGGGGCCCCTGGAAACACCATATATTTT	CASSVQGAPGNTIYF	TRBJ1-3	TRBD1	TRBV9
TGTGCCAGCATCCCCTTGCAGAGCGGTTCCTACGAGCAGTACTTC	CASIPLQSGSYEQYF	TRBJ2-7	NA	TRBV2
TGCAGCGGTCGGAGTGAGACCCAGTACTTC	CSGRSETQYF	TRBJ2-5	NA	TRBV29-1
TGTGCCAGCACGGACGGGGCTGGGGCCAACGTCCTGACTTTC	CASTDGAGANVLTF	TRBJ2-6	NA	TRBV6-1
TGCGCCAGCAGCTTGGACCCGACTAGCATGATCTACAATGAGCAGTTCTTC	CASSLDPTSMIYNEQFF	TRBJ2-1	TRBD2	TRBV5-1
TGTGCCAGCAGCTTGACACCTGGCGGGGGGGAGACCCAGTACTTC	CASSLTPGGGETQYF	TRBJ2-5	TRBD2	TRBV5-6